What follows are 24 T cell receptor beta chains derived from one specimen sequenced in a study of CD8 T cells in ankylosing spondylitis (dated by TCRdb to 2015 to 2018). Library prep was done by 5' RACE. Sequencer: Illumina HiSeq 2500. In TCRdb, the public reads were trimmed at Q25 with fastp and aligned with MiXCR, with productive beta chains retained. For every CDR3 protein sequence, its rows merge into one entry that carries the most common genes and DNA. Present in this sample are about 160,000 distinct CDR3 sequences, approximately 48% of which were seen just once. Roughly 15% of the sample goes to the ten largest clones. Sequenced sample: synovial fluid, either unsorted or a sorted T cell fraction (not recorded which). The receptors shown here come from a male donor with ankylosing spondylitis.

V gene TRBV3-1 combines with J gene TRBJ1-4; D perhaps matches TRBD1 (5 bases). The CDR3 consists of 13 residues. Germline V lookup: CDR1 LGHDT, CDR2 YNNKEL (reference sequence). Deletions cut 3 bases from V and 8 bases from J, with 10 bases between. CDR3 protein: CASSHWGEEKLFF. The CDR3 nucleotides are TGTGCCAGCAGCCATTGGGGCGAAGAAAAACTGTTTTTT.

This clonotype has just a few counts. The chain joins TRBV28 to TRBJ2-5; D gene unclear. This CDR3 has 14 residues. Trimming pared 7 bases from V and 4 bases from J, leaving 16 bases between. The germline V gene encodes CDR1 MDHEN and CDR2 SYDVKM. The CDR3 loop is CASTHSWGLETQYF. In DNA form, the CDR3 reads TGTGCCAGCACCCACAGCTGGGGTTTAGAGACCCAGTACTTC.

This clonotype was observed at least ten times. Relative to the germline gene, one junction end is altered; a read error may explain this. The chain is built from TRBV27 and TRBJ2-3; D call uncertain. Germline V lookup: CDR1 MNHEY, CDR2 SMNVEV (reference sequence). The CDR3 extends over 13 amino acids. CDR3 nucleotide sequence: TGCGCCAGCAGCCCGCTAGGCACAGATACGCAGTATTTT. It translates to CASSPLGTDTQYF.

The chain carries TRBV5-6 and TRBJ2-7; possible D gene TRBD1, 6 bases. In germline, CDR1 is SGHDT, CDR2 YYEEEE. V dropped 3 bases and J dropped 3 bases, with 13 bases sitting between them. This CDR3 region has 14 residues. The CDR3, as DNA: TGTGCCAGCAGCTCAGGGGTTCCCTTCTACGAGCAGTACTTC. Translated, it gives CASSSGVPFYEQYF.

This clonotype was observed a few times. This chain links TRBV3-1 with TRBJ2-1, with 9 positions matching TRBD2. With 0 bases clipped from V and 9 bases from J, the junction kept 12 bases outside the gene matches. The CDR3 extends over 17 amino acids. Germline CDR1 and CDR2: LGHDT and YNNKEL (reference sequence). CDR3 DNA: TGTGCCAGCAGCCAAGAATTCAGCGGGGGGCCGTACGGTGAGCAGTTCTTC. As protein: CASSQEFSGGPYGEQFF.

The CDR3 protein is CASSLSENYGYTF. The CDR3 coding sequence is TGTGCCAGCAGTTTATCGGAAAACTATGGCTACACCTTC. The V and J genes are TRBV27 and TRBJ1-2; unclear D gene. Germline V gene lookup returns CDR1 MNHEY and CDR2 SMNVEV (reference sequence). V dropped 0 bases and J dropped 2 bases, with 4 bases sitting between them. CDR3 length: 13 residues.

The chain has TRBV4-1 and TRBJ1-2; possible D gene TRBD1, 6 bases. Germline V gene data show CDR1 as MGHRA and CDR2 as YSYEKL. This CDR3 comprises 17 residues. Trimming removed 1 base at V and 3 bases at J, with 18 bases between. CDR3 sequence: CASSQASGVLYDYGYTF. The CDR3 DNA is TGCGCCAGCAGCCAAGCATCAGGGGTCCTATATGACTATGGCTACACCTTC.

This clonotype was detected a few times. The chain recombines TRBV12-3 or TRBV12-4 with TRBJ1-5; D unresolved. This CDR3 spans 14 amino acids. Trimming cost V 2 bases and J 1 base, with 6 bases left between them. The chain's CDR3 is CASSLRGSNQPQHF. The CDR3 DNA follows: TGTGCCAGCAGTTTACGAGGAAGCAATCAGCCCCAGCATTTT.

This clonotype showed up just once. The gene calls are TRBV19 and TRBJ1-5; possibly TRBD1 for D (5 bases). Germline values: CDR1 LNHDA, CDR2 SQIVND (reference sequence). CDR3 length equals 17 residues. Trimming left V 7 bases short and J 0 bases short, with 19 bases between. Here the CDR3 DNA reads TGTGCCAGTATGGGATCCCGGGACGGCTATAGCAATCAGCCCCAGCATTTT. Encoded protein: CASMGSRDGYSNQPQHF.

The chain carries TRBV10-3 and TRBJ1-6, with D unclear. Per the germline V gene, CDR1 is ENHRY and CDR2 is SYGVKD. The CDR3 totals 16 residues. The V end was cut by 6 bases, the J end by 8 bases, with 20 bases between. In DNA form, the CDR3 reads TGTGCCATCAGACGAGAGGGATGGGGAATTTATTCACCCCTCCACTTT. Its translation is CAIRREGWGIYSPLHF.

The genes are TRBV13 and TRBJ2-7, with 8 bases matching TRBD1. The V segment lost 4 bases and the J segment 3 bases; nucleotides outside the gene matches: 2. This CDR3 region has 13 residues. In germline, CDR1 is PRHDT, CDR2 FYEKMQ (reference sequence). Written as DNA, the CDR3 is TGTGCCAGCAGCTCCGGACAGGGCTACGAGCAGTACTTC. Protein product: CASSSGQGYEQYF. Full variable domain (outside the CDR3, taken from reference TRBV13 and TRBJ2-7): AAGVIQSPRHLIKEKRETATLKCYPIPRHDTVYWYQQGPGQDPQFLISFYEKMQSDKGSIPDRFSAQQFSDYHSELNMSSLELGDSALYFCASSSGQGYEQYFGPGTRLTVT.

This chain uses TRBV5-1 with TRBJ2-2, with a possible D match to TRBD1 (6 bases). The CDR3 contains 16 residues. Between the trimmed V and J ends, which lost 5 bases and 4 bases, there was a span of 18 bases. CDR1 is SGHRS and CDR2 is YFSETQ in the germline V gene. The CDR3 loop reads CASRSWGLGITGELFF. The CDR3 DNA sequence: TGCGCCAGCAGGTCTTGGGGGCTCGGAATCACCGGGGAGCTGTTTTTT.

This clonotype occurred a few times. This chain joins TRBV28 and TRBJ2-3; D may be TRBD2 (6 bases). V was shortened by 4 bases and J by 4 bases, with 12 bases between the two germline ends. The length of the CDR3 is 14 residues. Per the germline V gene, CDR1 is MDHEN and CDR2 is SYDVKM. This CDR3 is CASSSFSGADTQYF. The CDR3 nucleotides read TGTGCCAGCAGTTCTTTTAGCGGCGCAGATACGCAGTATTTT. Variable domain in full (rest from reference TRBV28 and TRBJ2-3): DVKVTQSSRYLVKRTGEKVFLECVQDMDHENMFWYRQDPGLGLRLIYFSYDVKMKEKGDIPEGYSVSREKKERFSLILESASTNQTSMYLCASSSFSGADTQYFGPGTRLTVL.

The chain recombines TRBV5-1 with TRBJ1-2; possibly TRBD1 for D (5 bases). The CDR3 runs to 17 residues. CDR1 is SGHRS and CDR2 is YFSETQ in the germline V gene. Between the trimmed V and J ends, which lost 2 bases and 0 bases, there was a span of 17 bases. The CDR3 DNA is TGCGCCAGCAGCTTCCGCAGGGTTTCAGGATCTAACTATGGCTACACCTTC. Translated: CASSFRRVSGSNYGYTF.

V is TRBV2 and J is TRBJ1-2, with 9 positions matching TRBD1. Germline V gives CDR1 SNHLY, CDR2 FYNNEI. With 3 bases clipped from V and 2 bases from J, the junction kept 7 bases outside the gene matches. This CDR3 comprises 16 residues. As DNA, the CDR3 is TGTGCCAGCAGTGACCCCACAGGGGGCGAGAACTATGGCTACACCTTC. Translated, it gives CASSDPTGGENYGYTF.

This chain uses TRBV28 with TRBJ2-3; possibly TRBD2 for D (5 bases). Per germline, CDR1 MDHEN and CDR2 SYDVKM. Trimming pared 4 bases from V and 2 bases from J, leaving 10 bases between. The CDR3 runs to 14 residues. Written as DNA, the CDR3 is TGTGCCAGCAGTTGGGCGAGGGACACAGATACGCAGTATTTT. Its protein is CASSWARDTDTQYF.

This clonotype has a handful of counts. This chain connects TRBV7-2 to TRBJ2-1; TRBD1 aligns across 7 bases. J lost 0 bases, V lost 5 bases, and 4 bases had no gene match. CDR1 and CDR2 from the germline V gene are SGHTA and FQGNSA. The CDR3 consists of 15 residues. This CDR3 is CASSAGTVSYNEQFF. The CDR3 nucleotides read TGTGCCAGCAGCGCTGGGACAGTCTCCTACAATGAGCAGTTCTTC.

The chain recombines TRBV5-1 with TRBJ1-2, with 9 bases matching TRBD1. V lost 3 bases and J lost 5; bases outside the gene matches: 5. Germline values: CDR1 SGHRS, CDR2 YFSETQ. The length of the CDR3 is 14 residues. Here the CDR3 DNA reads TGCGCCAGCAGCTCGCCGGGACAGGGTTATGGCTACACCTTC. It codes for CASSSPGQGYGYTF.

V and J are TRBV4-1 and TRBJ1-1; D call uncertain. The CDR3 covers 15 residues. V dropped 0 bases and J dropped 4 bases, with 12 bases sitting between them. CDR1 is MGHRA and CDR2 is YSYEKL in the germline V gene. CDR3 in DNA: TGCGCCAGCAGCCAAGACTGGAGGGATAGCACTGAAGCTTTCTTT. Residues: CASSQDWRDSTEAFF.

This clonotype was counted a few times. The chain employs TRBV29-1 and TRBJ1-1, with D maybe TRBD1 (5 bases). The V end was cut by 7 bases, the J end by 1 base, with 16 bases between. Germline assignment: CDR1 SQVTM and CDR2 ANQGSEA. The CDR3 is made up of 14 amino acids. Written as DNA, the CDR3 is TGCAGCGCTATACCAGGGAACGCGAACACTGAAGCTTTCTTT. It specifies CSAIPGNANTEAFF.

The V gene is TRBV28, the J gene TRBJ2-3; 13 bases align to TRBD2. The V and J ends lost 3 bases and 4 bases, in that order; junction bases with no gene match: 4. This CDR3 contains 16 residues. CDR1 is MDHEN and CDR2 is SYDVKM in the germline V gene. CDR3 residues: CASSFPGLAGSDTQYF. CDR3 nucleotides: TGTGCCAGCAGTTTCCCGGGACTAGCGGGGTCAGATACGCAGTATTTT.

The chain couples TRBV5-1 to TRBJ1-1; 9 nucleotides agree with TRBD1. This CDR3 is 16 amino acids long. Germline lookup yields CDR1 SGHRS and CDR2 YFSETQ. The V and J ends lost 4 bases and 1 base, in that order; junction bases with no gene match: 8. CDR3 residues: CASSPRQGGRNTEAFF. CDR3 DNA sequence: TGCGCCAGCAGCCCAAGACAGGGGGGCCGGAACACTGAAGCTTTCTTT.

This clonotype turned up a few times. The chain recombines TRBV9 with TRBJ2-7; no firm D call. The CDR3 runs 14 residues. Germline CDR1 SGDLS, CDR2 YYNGEE. V was pared by 0 bases and J by 3 bases, with 10 bases between. CDR3 amino acids: CASSVDVGFYEQYF. The CDR3 DNA is TGTGCCAGCAGCGTAGACGTCGGATTCTACGAGCAGTACTTC. The whole variable domain, remainder taken from reference TRBV9 and TRBJ2-7, is DSGVTQTPKHLITATGQRVTLRCSPRSGDLSVYWYQQSLDQGLQFLIQYYNGEERAKGNILERFSAQQFPDLHSELNLSSLELGDSALYFCASSVDVGFYEQYFGPGTRLTVT.

This clonotype turned up a few times. The V and J genes are TRBV20-1 and TRBJ2-1; D assignment may be TRBD1 or TRBD2 (6 bases each). Germline V gene sequence: CDR1 DFQATT, CDR2 SNEGSKA (reference sequence). Trimming took 5 bases from V and 9 from J, leaving 32 bases between them. The CDR3 runs to 18 residues. The CDR3 here is CSARLLDLHRGLVGEQFF. CDR3 in DNA: TGCAGTGCTCGACTTCTCGATCTTCACCGGGGGCTAGTGGGTGAGCAGTTCTTC.